This passage covers 27 T cell receptor beta chains from one sample sequenced in a study of cytomegalovirus exposure and HLA in healthy donors. Using immunoSEQ multiplex PCR, the repertoire was profiled, and TCRdb retains in-frame clones only, with some absent. The table lists 150,000 to 200,000 clones, 86% of them singletons, with roughly 1.6% in the top ten. Sequenced material: PBMCs. Every receptor here comes from a woman aged 18-29 years in good health and CMV-seronegative.

CDR3 protein: CASSLEQYSNQPQHF. CDR3 nucleotide sequence: TGTGCCAGCAGCTTAGAACAGTATAGCAATCAGCCCCAGCATTTT. This chain connects TRBV11-2 to TRBJ1-5; D unclear. This CDR3 is built from 15 residues. The V end was cut by 0 bases, the J end by 0 bases, with 6 bases between. The germline V gene encodes CDR1 SGHAT and CDR2 FQNNGV.

This chain uses TRBV5-4 with TRBJ1-2; D not resolved. Germline-derived CDR1 and CDR2 are SGHNT and YYREEE (reference sequence). There are 13 residues in the CDR3. Trimming removed 4 bases from V and 2 bases from J, with 9 bases in between. Here the CDR3 DNA reads TGTGCCAGCAGCCCTGACAAAAACTATGGCTACACCTTC. This translates into CASSPDKNYGYTF.

The chain combines TRBV30 with TRBJ1-2, with a weak D call TRBD1 (6 bases). The CDR3 is 13 amino acids. Trimming took off 3 bases at V and 4 bases at J, with 12 bases between the two ends. CDR1 is GTSNPN, CDR2 SVGIG, per germline (reference sequence). CDR3: CAWREGGIYGYTF. CDR3 sequence (DNA): TGTGCCTGGAGAGAGGGGGGGATCTATGGCTACACCTTC. Supplemented by reference TRBV30 and TRBJ1-2, the full variable domain reads SQTIHQWPATLVQPVGSPLSLECTVEGTSNPNLYWYRQAAGRGLQLLFYSVGIGQISSEVPQNLSASRPQDRQFILSSKKLLLSDSGFYLCAWREGGIYGYTFGSGTRLTVV.

CDR3 nucleotides: TGTGCCAGTAGTATAGCGAGGGACAGTGACTACGAGCAGTACTTC. Translation: CASSIARDSDYEQYF. This sequence joins TRBV19 and TRBJ2-7; 7 positions match TRBD1. CDR3 length equals 15 residues. Germline CDR1 and CDR2: LNHDA and SQIVND (reference sequence). After removal of 1 base from V and 3 bases from J, the junction contained 6 bases not matched to a gene.

The chain combines TRBV6-5 with TRBJ1-1; 8 positions match TRBD1. CDR1 and CDR2 from the germline V gene are MNHEY and SVGAGI. V lost 10 bases to trimming and J lost 11 bases; unmatched junction nucleotides: 15. The CDR3 has 13 residues. The CDR3 bases are TGTGCCACCCACCCAGGGGGCCACCTAGCCGCTTTCTTT. The encoded protein is CATHPGGHLAAFF.

This clone was detected only once. The rearrangement links TRBV29-1 to TRBJ1-1; no definite D call. The CDR3 runs to 10 residues. CDR1 and CDR2 from the germline V gene are SQVTM and ANQGSEA. The V end was cut by 6 bases, the J end by 3 bases, with 5 bases between. Here the CDR3 DNA reads TGCAGCGTCCTTTACACTGAAGCTTTCTTT. Encoded protein: CSVLYTEAFF.

This clone showed up just once. This sequence joins TRBV5-1 and TRBJ2-5; TRBD1 matches 7 bases. The germline V gene encodes CDR1 SGHRS and CDR2 YFSETQ. The CDR3 extends over 14 amino acids. V dropped 4 bases and J dropped 5; count of bases not matched to a gene: 8. CDR3 protein: CASSPMGQWETQYF. CDR3 sequence (DNA): TGCGCCAGCAGCCCGATGGGACAGTGGGAGACCCAGTACTTC.

The chain is built from TRBV19 and TRBJ2-1; 12 positions agree with TRBD2. CDR1 is LNHDA and CDR2 is SQIVND in the germline V gene (reference sequence). Trimming removed 11 bases from V and 8 bases from J; junction bases left unmatched: 13. There are 15 residues in the CDR3. The CDR3 DNA is TGTGCCTGCTCCTCACTAGCGGGGGGTGTGTATGAGCAGTTCTTC. Translating gives CACSSLAGGVYEQFF.

This clone occurred once. V gene TRBV14 combines with J gene TRBJ2-7; D not resolved. Germline CDR1 SGHDN, CDR2 FVKESK. V lost 4 bases, J lost 3 bases, and 10 bases lay in between. The CDR3 consists of 13 residues. CDR3 sequence (DNA): TGTGCCAGCAGCCTTGATCTCGGCTACGAGCAGTACTTC. Protein: CASSLDLGYEQYF.

V and J are TRBV7-9 and TRBJ2-5, with 7 bases that match TRBD1. Germline-derived CDR1 and CDR2 are SEHNR and FQNEAQ (reference sequence). The CDR3 runs 17 residues. The junction had 10 bases not matched to a gene; V was cut back by 1 base and J by 2 bases. The CDR3 sequence: CASSLGDRSFAQETQYF. CDR3 bases: TGTGCCAGCAGCTTAGGGGACAGATCCTTCGCGCAAGAGACCCAGTACTTC.

This clone was recorded once. The chain joins TRBV5-1 to TRBJ2-5; TRBD2 matches at 11 bases. Per germline, CDR1 SGHRS and CDR2 YFSETQ. V shed 4 bases and J 2 bases; nucleotides not matched to a gene: 7. CDR3 length equals 16 residues. The CDR3 region has the DNA TGCGCCAGCAGCCGATCCCTAGCGGGGGGACAAGAGACCCAGTACTTC. It yields the protein CASSRSLAGGQETQYF.

The rearrangement uses TRBV4-1 and TRBJ1-1; D not certain. The CDR3 length is 16 residues. CDR1 and CDR2 from the germline V gene are MGHRA and YSYEKL. V dropped 3 bases and J dropped 2 bases, with 16 bases sitting between them. CDR3 sequence (DNA): TGCGCCAGCAGCCAGAGGTTGGAGGCCTTCAACACTGAAGCTTTCTTT. Protein: CASSQRLEAFNTEAFF.

The chain links TRBV9 to TRBJ1-1; TRBD1 might be the D (6 bases). Germline V gene lookup returns CDR1 SGDLS and CDR2 YYNGEE. The V end was cut by 0 bases, the J end by 2 bases, with 32 bases between. The CDR3 length is 22 residues. CDR3 protein: CASSVVTGLFYGQRNLNTEAFF. CDR3 coding DNA: TGTGCCAGCAGCGTAGTAACGGGCCTCTTCTATGGACAGCGGAACCTCAACACTGAAGCTTTCTTT.

The V gene is TRBV6-1, the J gene TRBJ2-7; 13 bases are a match to TRBD2. Looked up from germline, CDR1 is MNHNS and CDR2 is SASEGT. This CDR3 contains 15 residues. The junction had 6 bases not matched to a gene; V was cut back by 5 bases and J by 5 bases. DNA for the CDR3: TGTGCCAGCAGTCCGACTAGCGGGGGGAGAGACGAGCAGTACTTC. Translation gives CASSPTSGGRDEQYF.

J is TRBJ1-1 and V is TRBV19; no definite D call. Trimming cost V 4 bases and J 1 base, with 19 bases left between them. CDR1 and CDR2 (germline): LNHDA, SQIVND (reference sequence). The CDR3 extends over 17 amino acids. CDR3 amino acids: CASSTNAVGGWNTEAFF. In DNA form, the CDR3 reads TGTGCCAGTAGTACGAACGCGGTGGGAGGATGGAACACTGAAGCTTTCTTT.

This chain connects TRBV19 to TRBJ1-1; no reliable D call. Trimming shortened V by 7 bases and J by 3 bases, and 15 bases separated the two germline ends. Germline assignment: CDR1 LNHDA and CDR2 SQIVND (reference sequence). This CDR3 has 14 residues. CDR3 in DNA: TGTGCCAGTACCGACTCCATCCGGGACACTGAAGCTTTCTTT. Translated, it gives CASTDSIRDTEAFF. Drawing the rest from reference TRBV19 and TRBJ1-1, the complete variable domain is DGGITQSPKYLFRKEGQNVTLSCEQNLNHDAMYWYRQDPGQGLRLIYYSQIVNDFQKGDIAEGYSVSREKKESFPLTVTSAQKNPTAFYLCASTDSIRDTEAFFGQGTRLTVV.

This chain joins TRBV5-1 and TRBJ2-1; 8 nucleotides line up with TRBD1. Germline-derived CDR1 and CDR2 are SGHRS and YFSETQ. The ends lost 0 bases at V and 4 bases at J; junction bases unmatched: 9. The CDR3 spans 17 residues. The CDR3 spells CASSLDPDRELYNEQFF. DNA for the CDR3: TGCGCCAGCAGCTTGGATCCGGACAGGGAACTATACAATGAGCAGTTCTTC.

The chain couples TRBV6-4 to TRBJ1-1; possibly TRBD1 for D (5 bases). Germline CDR1 MRHNA, CDR2 SNTAGT. The CDR3 has 12 residues. V was cut by 6 bases and J by 7 bases, with 12 bases left in between. CDR3 DNA: TGTGCCAGCAGCCTCCCGGACATTGAAGCTTTCTTT. Its translation: CASSLPDIEAFF.

The V and J genes are TRBV7-3 and TRBJ2-1, with a possible D match to TRBD2 (5 bases). The CDR3 loop spans 16 amino acids. The germline V gene encodes CDR1 SGHTA and CDR2 FQGTGA. Trimming took off 0 bases at V and 0 bases at J, with 9 bases between the two ends. CDR3 in amino acids: CASSLTLGSSYNEQFF. DNA for the CDR3: TGTGCCAGCAGCTTAACGTTGGGGAGCTCCTACAATGAGCAGTTCTTC.

This chain joins TRBV7-8 and TRBJ2-7, with 8 positions matching TRBD2. CDR3 length: 18 residues. V shed 8 bases, J shed 3 bases, and the junction held 21 bases outside the gene matches. Germline V lookup: CDR1 SGHVS, CDR2 FQNEAQ. Written as DNA, the CDR3 is TGTGCCAGCCAAGCGGGATCTAGTCCCGGGACTAGACTCTACGAGCAGTACTTC. It encodes CASQAGSSPGTRLYEQYF. Variable domain in full (rest from reference TRBV7-8 and TRBJ2-7): GAGVSQSPRYKVAKRGQDVALRCDPISGHVSLFWYQQALGQGPEFLTYFQNEAQLDKSGLPSDRFFAERPEGSVSTLKIQRTQQEDSAVYLCASQAGSSPGTRLYEQYFGPGTRLTVT.

The sample holds a few counts of this clone. The chain has TRBV7-9 and TRBJ2-7; D not certain. Trimming stripped 3 bases from V and 7 bases from J, with 7 bases between. CDR1 is SEHNR, CDR2 FQNEAQ, per germline (reference sequence). The CDR3 covers 11 residues. The DNA for the CDR3 is TGTGCCAGCAGCTTTCGCAGAGAGCAGTACTTC. Amino acid sequence: CASSFRREQYF.

The chain uses TRBV5-1 and TRBJ2-2; a possible D gene is TRBD2 (5 bases). Trimming removed 2 bases at V and 13 bases at J, with 12 bases between. The germline V gene encodes CDR1 SGHRS and CDR2 YFSETQ. The length of the CDR3 is 12 residues. This CDR3 reads CASSLERNSLFF. CDR3 nucleotide sequence: TGCGCCAGCAGCTTAGAGCGGAATTCGCTGTTTTTT.

The CDR3 coding sequence is TGTGCCAGCAGCTTGGGACTAGCGGGGGCCGGAGGCAAAAACATTCAGTACTTC. As protein: CASSLGLAGAGGKNIQYF. The chain is built from TRBV7-8 and TRBJ2-4, with 14 bases matching TRBD2. The germline CDR1 and CDR2 sequences are SGHVS and FQNEAQ. The ends lost 3 bases at V and 3 bases at J; junction bases unmatched: 7. This CDR3 is 18 amino acids long. Filled out from reference TRBV7-8 and TRBJ2-4, the complete variable domain reads GAGVSQSPRYKVAKRGQDVALRCDPISGHVSLFWYQQALGQGPEFLTYFQNEAQLDKSGLPSDRFFAERPEGSVSTLKIQRTQQEDSAVYLCASSLGLAGAGGKNIQYFGAGTRLSVL.

The rearrangement uses TRBV5-1 and TRBJ1-2; TRBD1 might be the D (5 bases). CDR3 length: 13 amino acids. Germline CDR1 is SGHRS and CDR2 is YFSETQ. With 3 bases removed from V and 8 bases from J, the gap between germline ends came to 14 bases. The chain's CDR3 is CASSSSVEGGYTF. The CDR3 bases are TGCGCCAGCAGCTCCTCTGTGGAGGGGGGCTACACCTTC.

The J gene is TRBJ1-1, the V gene TRBV7-8; D call uncertain. Per the germline V gene, CDR1 is SGHVS and CDR2 is FQNEAQ. The CDR3 consists of 15 residues. V was clipped by 2 bases and J by 0 bases, with 10 bases between them. This chain's CDR3 is CASSLLAEMNTEAFF. The CDR3 DNA reads TGTGCCAGCAGCTTATTAGCAGAAATGAACACTGAAGCTTTCTTT.

Concerning this clone itself: The sample contains more than one DNA sequence encoding this CDR3. The chain carries TRBV11-2 and TRBJ2-7, with no clear D. The CDR3 sequence is 13 residues long. V lost 1 base and J lost 3, with 7 bases in between. Germline V gene lookup returns CDR1 SGHAT and CDR2 FQNNGV. CDR3 DNA sequence: TGTGCCAGCAGCTTAGCAGGCAGCTACGAGCAGTACTTC. Translating gives CASSLAGSYEQYF.

The chain joins TRBV6-1 to TRBJ1-5, with 7 bases matching TRBD1. The CDR3 is made up of 15 amino acids. CDR1 and CDR2 from the germline V gene are MNHNS and SASEGT. With V trimmed by 9 bases and J by 0 bases, 8 bases remained unmatched. The CDR3 sequence is CASLIGQDSNQPQHF. The DNA of the CDR3 is TGTGCCAGTCTAATCGGACAGGATAGCAATCAGCCCCAGCATTTT.